Below are 26 T cell receptor beta chains sequenced from a single sample in a study of shared clonotypes between healthy human individuals. Clones were sequenced by immunoSEQ multiplex PCR, and TCRdb holds only the in-frame ones, with some missing. Among about a million clones listed, approximately 80% were seen once. The sample was memory CD4+ T cells sorted from blood. Subset denoted: CD45RA-negative fraction. These receptors originate from a man aged 18 to 30 in good health.

The chain has TRBV10-3 and TRBJ1-2; the match to TRBD1 covers 8 bases. The CDR3 runs to 16 residues. CDR1 and CDR2 from the germline V gene are ENHRY and SYGVKD. V shed 7 bases, J shed 1 base, and the junction held 11 bases outside the gene matches. CDR3 DNA sequence: TGTGCCATCACTGTCGGCCATACAGGGGGTAACTATGGCTACACCTTC. Its translation: CAITVGHTGGNYGYTF.

The V and J genes are TRBV4-3 and TRBJ2-1; D is undetermined. CDR3 length: 14 amino acids. Germline loops: CDR1 LGHNA, CDR2 YSLEER. V lost 0 bases, J lost 10 bases, and 13 bases lay in between. CDR3 region: CASSQDQLGREQFF. DNA for the CDR3: TGCGCCAGCAGCCAAGATCAATTGGGTAGGGAGCAGTTCTTC.

V and J are TRBV27 and TRBJ1-6; D uncertain. CDR3 size: 14 residues. The germline CDR1 and CDR2 sequences are MNHEY and SMNVEV (reference sequence). V shed 6 bases and J shed 7 bases, with 13 bases lying between them. CDR3 in amino acids: CASRSGPVNSPLHF. In DNA, the CDR3 is TGTGCCAGCAGATCCGGGCCAGTCAATTCACCCCTCCACTTT.

The chain joins TRBV25-1 to TRBJ1-6; D possibly corresponds to TRBD1 (6 bases). Germline CDR1 MGHDK, CDR2 SYGVNS. This CDR3 spans 15 amino acids. V was cut by 4 bases and J by 11 bases, with 18 bases left in between. Here the CDR3 DNA reads TGTGCCAGCAGTGGCCCCGCAGGGGCACAAACACCCCTCCACTTT. Protein sequence: CASSGPAGAQTPLHF.

The V gene is TRBV27, the J gene TRBJ1-2; a weak D match, TRBD1 (5 bases). V dropped 6 bases and J dropped 8 bases, with 25 bases sitting between them. The CDR3 runs to 16 residues. The germline CDR1 and CDR2 sequences are MNHEY and SMNVEV (reference sequence). CDR3 DNA sequence: TGTGCCAGCAGCCCCTGGGGGGGAGTGCAAAGGAAGGGCTACACCTTC. It yields the protein CASSPWGGVQRKGYTF.

The V and J genes are TRBV10-3 and TRBJ1-4, with TRBD1 matching 9 bases. There are 13 residues in the CDR3. Looked up from germline, CDR1 is ENHRY and CDR2 is SYGVKD. The ends lost 6 bases at V and 7 bases at J; junction bases unmatched: 3. The CDR3 protein is CAIRGGQGEKLFF. The DNA for the CDR3 is TGTGCCATCAGAGGGGGACAGGGTGAAAAACTGTTTTTT.

The chain carries TRBV30 and TRBJ2-1, with D possibly matching TRBD1 (6 bases). CDR1 is GTSNPN, CDR2 SVGIG, per germline (reference sequence). This CDR3 is built from 14 residues. Trimming left V 0 bases short and J 5 bases short, with 11 bases between. CDR3: CAWSVIGGNNEQFF. The CDR3 DNA reads as TGTGCCTGGAGTGTTATAGGGGGAAACAATGAGCAGTTCTTC. Using reference TRBV30 and TRBJ2-1 for the parts outside the CDR3, the full variable domain is SQTIHQWPATLVQPVGSPLSLECTVEGTSNPNLYWYRQAAGRGLQLLFYSVGIGQISSEVPQNLSASRPQDRQFILSSKKLLLSDSGFYLCAWSVIGGNNEQFFGPGTRLTVL.

V and J are TRBV6-1 and TRBJ2-2, with D unclear. The CDR3 has 14 residues. Germline lookup yields CDR1 MNHNS and CDR2 SASEGT. Trimming shortened V by 9 bases and J by 5 bases, and 16 bases separated the two germline ends. The CDR3 sequence: CASWYRPNTGELFF. The CDR3 DNA reads as TGTGCCAGTTGGTATAGGCCCAATACCGGGGAGCTGTTTTTT.

The chain couples TRBV9 to TRBJ1-2, with D unclear. Germline values: CDR1 SGDLS, CDR2 YYNGEE. CDR3 size: 12 residues. V was pared by 4 bases and J by 2 bases, with 6 bases between. The CDR3: CASSKGNYGYTF. CDR3 DNA: TGTGCCAGCAGCAAAGGGAACTATGGCTACACCTTC. Full variable domain (outside the CDR3, taken from reference TRBV9 and TRBJ1-2): DSGVTQTPKHLITATGQRVTLRCSPRSGDLSVYWYQQSLDQGLQFLIQYYNGEERAKGNILERFSAQQFPDLHSELNLSSLELGDSALYFCASSKGNYGYTFGSGTRLTVV.

This clone has only one observation. The gene calls are TRBV6-1 and TRBJ1-5, with 12 nucleotides matching TRBD1. The CDR3 has 15 residues. V lost 8 bases, J lost 5 bases, and 7 bases stayed unmatched. Germline values: CDR1 MNHNS, CDR2 SASEGT. CDR3 sequence: CASSGQGAVYQPQHF. The CDR3, as DNA: TGTGCCAGCTCGGGACAGGGGGCGGTTTATCAGCCCCAGCATTTT.

Remarks on this clone: A much larger clonotype is one base distant, so this may be a read error. The rearrangement joins TRBV30 to TRBJ2-7; TRBD2 agrees at 13 bases. Germline V gives CDR1 GTSNPN, CDR2 SVGIG (reference sequence). This CDR3 has 13 amino acids. With 4 bases clipped from V and 4 bases from J, the junction kept 1 base outside the gene matches. CDR3 nucleotide sequence: TGTGCCTGGATGGGACTAGCGGGGTACGAGCAGTACTTC. This encodes CAWMGLAGYEQYF.

The V gene is TRBV18, the J gene TRBJ2-7, with D perhaps matching TRBD1 (5 bases). CDR1 and CDR2 (germline): KGHSH, LQKENI. The CDR3 length is 14 residues. Trimming pared 0 bases from V and 6 bases from J, leaving 12 bases between. This chain's CDR3 is CASSPPSRVGEQYF. As DNA, the CDR3 is TGTGCCAGCTCACCACCATCCAGGGTCGGCGAGCAGTACTTC.

The V and J genes are TRBV30 and TRBJ2-6; D uncertain. CDR3 length: 14 amino acids. Germline lookup yields CDR1 GTSNPN and CDR2 SVGIG (reference sequence). With 4 bases removed from V and 3 bases from J, the gap between germline ends came to 10 bases. The CDR3 sequence is CAWTNDNGANVLTF. CDR3 in DNA: TGTGCCTGGACCAATGACAATGGGGCCAACGTCCTGACTTTC.

The gene calls are TRBV18 and TRBJ1-4; TRBD1 is a possible D gene (5 bases). The V end was cut by 0 bases, the J end by 7 bases, with 12 bases between. Germline V gene sequence: CDR1 KGHSH, CDR2 LQKENI. The CDR3 is 15 residues long. For the CDR3, the DNA is TGTGCCAGCTCACCACCAGAGGGGTGGGGTGAAAAACTGTTTTTT. Amino acids: CASSPPEGWGEKLFF.

The CDR3 nucleotides are TGTGCCAGTAGACCGACAGGGACCATGACCACTGAAGCTTTCTTT. This codes for CASRPTGTMTTEAFF. This chain joins TRBV19 and TRBJ1-1; 7 bases map to TRBD1. Germline lookup yields CDR1 LNHDA and CDR2 SQIVND (reference sequence). The CDR3 sequence is 15 residues long. V trimming: 6 bases; J trimming: 4 bases; junction bases outside the gene matches: 11. The full variable domain, with the rest looked up from reference TRBV19 and TRBJ1-1, is DGGITQSPKYLFRKEGQNVTLSCEQNLNHDAMYWYRQDPGQGLRLIYYSQIVNDFQKGDIAEGYSVSREKKESFPLTVTSAQKNPTAFYLCASRPTGTMTTEAFFGQGTRLTVV.

The chain joins TRBV28 to TRBJ1-1; the D gene is possibly TRBD1 (6 bases). V dropped 5 bases and J dropped 0 bases, with 13 bases sitting between them. This CDR3 spans 15 amino acids. CDR1 is MDHEN and CDR2 is SYDVKM in the germline V gene. CDR3 region: CASSTPGQLNTEAFF. The CDR3 DNA reads as TGTGCCAGCAGTACTCCGGGACAACTGAACACTGAAGCTTTCTTT.

The chain joins TRBV10-3 to TRBJ1-1; a weak D match, TRBD1 (5 bases). The CDR3 consists of 14 residues. V was cut by 6 bases and J by 4 bases, with 15 bases left in between. Germline values: CDR1 ENHRY, CDR2 SYGVKD. The CDR3 loop is CAIREGTEATEAFF. Written as DNA, the CDR3 is TGTGCCATCAGAGAAGGGACGGAGGCCACTGAAGCTTTCTTT.

The chain joins TRBV7-9 to TRBJ2-5, with 8 bases identical to TRBD1. From germline, CDR1 is SEHNR and CDR2 FQNEAQ (reference sequence). The V segment lost 8 bases and the J segment 3 bases; nucleotides outside the gene matches: 17. The CDR3 has 17 amino acids. The CDR3 sequence is CASALFGQGFLEETQYF. DNA for the CDR3: TGTGCCAGCGCACTTTTCGGACAGGGCTTTCTAGAAGAGACCCAGTACTTC.

The rearrangement links TRBV27 to TRBJ2-3; D not certain. From germline, CDR1 is MNHEY and CDR2 SMNVEV (reference sequence). Trimming shortened V by 8 bases and J by 0 bases, and 3 bases separated the two germline ends. The CDR3 runs 11 residues. CDR3 amino acids: CASPSTDTQYF. For the CDR3, the DNA is TGTGCCAGCCCTAGCACAGATACGCAGTATTTT.

This clone was counted a single time. The J gene is TRBJ2-5, the V gene TRBV21-1; the D call in the table, TRBD1, was not verified against the DNA. TRBV21-1 is described as a pseudogene. The CDR3 is 15 residues long. CDR3 nucleotide sequence: TGTGCCAGCAGCAAAGTTAACAGGGGGAGGGAGACCCAGTACTTC. Protein sequence: CASSKVNRGRETQYF.

The J gene is TRBJ2-1, the V gene TRBV10-3; weak D call: TRBD2 (5 bases). V was shortened by 4 bases and J by 4 bases, with 11 bases between the two germline ends. The CDR3 is 14 amino acids. Germline V gives CDR1 ENHRY, CDR2 SYGVKD. CDR3 coding DNA: TGTGCCATCAGTGGAGGGCCCACATACAATGAGCAGTTCTTC. Its protein is CAISGGPTYNEQFF.

This clone came up a few times. The chain links TRBV29-1 to TRBJ1-1; D is uncertain. Germline V gene data show CDR1 as SQVTM and CDR2 as ANQGSEA. The ends were cut back, 5 bases at V and 2 bases at J, with 9 bases in the middle. The CDR3 has 12 amino acids. The CDR3 nucleotides are TGCAGCGTTCGTGTAGGAAACACTGAAGCTTTCTTT. It specifies CSVRVGNTEAFF. The variable domain in full, completed from reference TRBV29-1 and TRBJ1-1, reads SAVISQKPSRDICQRGTSLTIQCQVDSQVTMMFWYRQQPGQSLTLIATANQGSEATYESGFVIDKFPISRPNLTFSTLTVSNMSPEDSSIYLCSVRVGNTEAFFGQGTRLTVV.

J is TRBJ1-2 and V is TRBV6-1; possible D gene TRBD1, 6 bases. This CDR3 has 19 residues. CDR1 MNHNS and CDR2 SASEGT come from the germline V gene. Trimming pared 1 base from V and 5 bases from J, leaving 26 bases between. In DNA form, the CDR3 reads TGTGCCAGCAGTGAAGGGGAAGACAGGCGCCTCTATGGACTGTATGGCTACACCTTC. Translated: CASSEGEDRRLYGLYGYTF.

The J gene is TRBJ1-5, the V gene TRBV5-1; TRBD1 aligns across 8 bases. Germline values: CDR1 SGHRS, CDR2 YFSETQ. Unmatched junction bases numbered 7, after V lost 4 bases and J lost 4 bases. The CDR3 totals 15 residues. The CDR3, as DNA: TGCGCCAGCAGCGCTGGAGGGGACAGGAATCAGCCCCAGCATTTT. Translating it yields CASSAGGDRNQPQHF.

V is TRBV2 and J is TRBJ1-2; D is unresolved. Germline CDR1 and CDR2: SNHLY and FYNNEI. With 2 bases removed from V and 0 bases from J, the gap between germline ends came to 19 bases. The CDR3 is made up of 18 amino acids. CDR3 DNA: TGTGCCAGCAGTGAAAGGGAGCGGGTTTTCATGGCTAACTATGGCTACACCTTC. It translates to CASSERERVFMANYGYTF.

CDR3 region: CASRETGDYLYTQYF. CDR3 DNA: TGTGCCAGCAGGGAAACGGGCGACTACCTATATACGCAGTATTTT. This rearrangement joins TRBV6-1 to TRBJ2-3, with a weak D call TRBD2 (5 bases). V dropped 6 bases and J dropped 7 bases, with 20 bases sitting between them. This CDR3 spans 15 amino acids. The germline gives CDR1 MNHNS, CDR2 SASEGT.